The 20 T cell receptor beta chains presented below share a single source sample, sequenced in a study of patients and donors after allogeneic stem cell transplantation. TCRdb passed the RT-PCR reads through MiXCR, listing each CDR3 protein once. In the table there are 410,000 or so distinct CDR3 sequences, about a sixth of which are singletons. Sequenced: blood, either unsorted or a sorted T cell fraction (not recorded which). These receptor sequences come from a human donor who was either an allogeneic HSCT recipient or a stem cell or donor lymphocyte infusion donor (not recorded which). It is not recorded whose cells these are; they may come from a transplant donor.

The CDR3 DNA follows: TGTGCCAGCAGCCCTCCACAGGGGTGGCGTGAAGCTTTCTTT. Protein: CASSPPQGWREAFF. This chain uses TRBV4-2 with TRBJ1-1; 7 positions agree with TRBD1. The germline V gene has CDR1 LGHNA and CDR2 YNFKEQ. Unmatched junction bases numbered 9, after V lost 4 bases and J lost 7 bases. The CDR3 runs 14 residues.

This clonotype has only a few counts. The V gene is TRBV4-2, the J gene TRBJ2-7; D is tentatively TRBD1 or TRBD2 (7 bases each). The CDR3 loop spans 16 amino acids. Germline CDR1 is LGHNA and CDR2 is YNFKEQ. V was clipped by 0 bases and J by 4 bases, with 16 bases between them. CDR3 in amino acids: CASSQDKGRGGYEQYF. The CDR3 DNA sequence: TGTGCCAGCAGCCAAGATAAGGGCAGGGGGGGTTACGAGCAGTACTTC.

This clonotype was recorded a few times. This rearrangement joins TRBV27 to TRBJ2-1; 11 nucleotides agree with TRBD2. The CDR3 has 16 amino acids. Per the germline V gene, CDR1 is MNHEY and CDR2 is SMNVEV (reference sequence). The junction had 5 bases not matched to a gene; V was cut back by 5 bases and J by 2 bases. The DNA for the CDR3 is TGTGCCAGCAGTCTTCTAGCGGGAGGAACCTACAATGAGCAGTTCTTC. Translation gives CASSLLAGGTYNEQFF.

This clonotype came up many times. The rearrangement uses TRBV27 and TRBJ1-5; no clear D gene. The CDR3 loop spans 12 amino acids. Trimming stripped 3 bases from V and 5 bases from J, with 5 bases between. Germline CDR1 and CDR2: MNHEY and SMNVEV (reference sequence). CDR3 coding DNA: TGTGCCAGCAGTTTCCCCGATCAGCCCCAGCATTTT. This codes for CASSFPDQPQHF.

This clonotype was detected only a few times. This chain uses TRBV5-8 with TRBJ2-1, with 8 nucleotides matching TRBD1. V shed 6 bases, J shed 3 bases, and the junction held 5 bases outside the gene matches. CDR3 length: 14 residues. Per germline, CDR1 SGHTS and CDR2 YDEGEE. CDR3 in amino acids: CASTLDRVYNEQFF. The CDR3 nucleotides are TGTGCCAGCACCCTGGACAGGGTCTACAATGAGCAGTTCTTC.

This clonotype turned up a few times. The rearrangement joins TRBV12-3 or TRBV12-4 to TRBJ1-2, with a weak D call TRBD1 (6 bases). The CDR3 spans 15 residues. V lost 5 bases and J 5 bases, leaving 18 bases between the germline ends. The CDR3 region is CASSLGGRVIYGYTF. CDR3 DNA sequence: TGTGCCAGCAGTCTTGGGGGCCGAGTGATTTATGGCTACACCTTC.

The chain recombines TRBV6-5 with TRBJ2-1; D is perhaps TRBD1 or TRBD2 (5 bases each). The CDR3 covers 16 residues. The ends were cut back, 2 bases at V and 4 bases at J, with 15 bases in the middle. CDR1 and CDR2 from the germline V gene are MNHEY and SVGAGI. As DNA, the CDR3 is TGTGCCAGCAGTTACGCCGGGACCGACCGTTACAATGAGCAGTTCTTC. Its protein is CASSYAGTDRYNEQFF.

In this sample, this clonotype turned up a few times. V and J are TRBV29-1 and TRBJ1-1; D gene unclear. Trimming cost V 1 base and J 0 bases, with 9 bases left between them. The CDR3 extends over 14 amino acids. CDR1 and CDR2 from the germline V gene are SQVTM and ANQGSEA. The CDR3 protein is CSVEVAGMNTEAFF. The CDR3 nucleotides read TGCAGCGTTGAAGTGGCGGGGATGAACACTGAAGCTTTCTTT.

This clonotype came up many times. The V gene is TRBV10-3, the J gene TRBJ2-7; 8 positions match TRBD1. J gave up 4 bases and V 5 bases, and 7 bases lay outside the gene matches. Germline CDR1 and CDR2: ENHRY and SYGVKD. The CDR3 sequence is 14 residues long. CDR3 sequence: CAISSGTGAYEQYF. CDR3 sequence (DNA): TGTGCCATCAGTTCCGGGACAGGAGCTTACGAGCAGTACTTC.

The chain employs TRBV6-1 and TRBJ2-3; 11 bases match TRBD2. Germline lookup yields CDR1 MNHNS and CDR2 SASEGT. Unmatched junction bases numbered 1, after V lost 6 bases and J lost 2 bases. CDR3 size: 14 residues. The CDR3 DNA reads TGTGCCAGCAGGGGACTAGCGGTCACAGATACGCAGTATTTT. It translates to CASRGLAVTDTQYF.

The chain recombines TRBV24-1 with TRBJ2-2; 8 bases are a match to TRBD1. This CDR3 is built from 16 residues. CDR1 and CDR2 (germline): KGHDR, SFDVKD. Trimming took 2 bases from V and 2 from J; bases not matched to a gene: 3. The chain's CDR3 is CATSDWDRRNTGELFF. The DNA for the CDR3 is TGTGCCACCAGTGATTGGGACAGGAGAAACACCGGGGAGCTGTTTTTT.

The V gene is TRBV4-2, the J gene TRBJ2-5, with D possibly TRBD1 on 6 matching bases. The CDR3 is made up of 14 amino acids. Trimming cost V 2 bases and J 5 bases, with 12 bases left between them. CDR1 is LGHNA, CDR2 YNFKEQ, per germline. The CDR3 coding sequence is TGTGCCAGCAGCCAACGACAGGCAGGGGAGACCCAGTACTTC. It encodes CASSQRQAGETQYF.

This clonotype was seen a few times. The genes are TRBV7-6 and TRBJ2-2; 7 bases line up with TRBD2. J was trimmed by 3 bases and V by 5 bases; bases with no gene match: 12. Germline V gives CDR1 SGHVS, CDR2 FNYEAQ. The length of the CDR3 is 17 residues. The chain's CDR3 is CASSLEIRLADTGELFF. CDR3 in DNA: TGTGCCAGCAGCCTAGAGATCAGACTAGCCGACACCGGGGAGCTGTTTTTT.

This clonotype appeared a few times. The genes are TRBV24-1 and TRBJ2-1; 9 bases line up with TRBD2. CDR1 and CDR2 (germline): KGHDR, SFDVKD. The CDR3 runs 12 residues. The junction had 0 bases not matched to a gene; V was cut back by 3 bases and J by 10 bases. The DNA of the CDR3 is TGTGCCACCAGTGATAGCGGGAGGGAGCAGTTCTTC. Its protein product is CATSDSGREQFF.

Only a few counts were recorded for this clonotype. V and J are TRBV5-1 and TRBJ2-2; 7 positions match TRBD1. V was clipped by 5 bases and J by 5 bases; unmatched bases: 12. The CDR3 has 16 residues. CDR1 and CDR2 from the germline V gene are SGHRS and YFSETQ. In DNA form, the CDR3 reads TGCGCCAGCAGTCACCCGGGACAGAACCCAACCGGGGAGCTGTTTTTT. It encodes CASSHPGQNPTGELFF.

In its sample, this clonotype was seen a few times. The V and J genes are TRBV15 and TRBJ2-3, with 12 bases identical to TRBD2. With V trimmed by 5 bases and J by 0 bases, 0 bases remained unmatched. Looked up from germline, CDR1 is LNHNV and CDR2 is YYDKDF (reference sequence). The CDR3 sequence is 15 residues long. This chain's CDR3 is CATSGLAGSTDTQYF. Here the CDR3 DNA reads TGTGCCACCAGCGGACTAGCGGGGAGCACAGATACGCAGTATTTT.

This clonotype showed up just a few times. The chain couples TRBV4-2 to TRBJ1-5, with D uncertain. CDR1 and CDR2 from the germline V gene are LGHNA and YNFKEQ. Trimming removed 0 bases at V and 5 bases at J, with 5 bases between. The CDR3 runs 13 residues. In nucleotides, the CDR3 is TGTGCCAGCAGCCAAGATACCCATCAGCCCCAGCATTTT. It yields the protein CASSQDTHQPQHF.

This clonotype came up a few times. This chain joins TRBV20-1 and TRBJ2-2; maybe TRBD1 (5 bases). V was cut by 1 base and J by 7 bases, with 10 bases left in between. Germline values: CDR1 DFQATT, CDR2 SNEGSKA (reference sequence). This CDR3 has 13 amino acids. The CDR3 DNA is TGCAGTGCTAGAGGGACAAGAAGCGGGGAGCTGTTTTTT. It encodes CSARGTRSGELFF.

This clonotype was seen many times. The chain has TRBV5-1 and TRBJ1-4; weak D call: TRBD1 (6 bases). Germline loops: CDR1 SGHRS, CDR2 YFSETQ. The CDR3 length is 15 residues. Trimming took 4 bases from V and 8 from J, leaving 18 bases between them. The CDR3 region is CASSATGFREEKLFF. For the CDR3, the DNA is TGCGCCAGCAGCGCCACAGGGTTCCGGGAGGAAAAACTGTTTTTT.

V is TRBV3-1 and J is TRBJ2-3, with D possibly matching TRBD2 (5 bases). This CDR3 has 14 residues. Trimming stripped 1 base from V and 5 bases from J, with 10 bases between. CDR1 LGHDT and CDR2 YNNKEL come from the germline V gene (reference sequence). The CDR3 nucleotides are TGTGCCAGCAGCCAAGGGCTTCGGGGAGATACGCAGTATTTT. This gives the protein CASSQGLRGDTQYF.